This T cell receptor (beta chain) was obtained from a study of blood T cell repertoires in COVID-19. Clones were read by immunoSEQ multiplex PCR, and TCRdb kept only the in-frame ones, dropping some. The data hold 140,000 or so clones, with 80% to 90% observed a single time. Looked up from germline, CDR1 is MNHEY and CDR2 is SMNVEV (reference sequence). Trimming took 3 bases from V and 5 from J, leaving 13 bases between them. The CDR3 totals 14 residues. The chain employs TRBV27 and TRBJ2-5, with D perhaps TRBD1 (6 bases). This sequence was found in a woman aged 45 to 65 with acute COVID-19. The specimen was PBMCs or T cells enriched from blood (not recorded which). CDR3 loop: CASSFSGAVETQYF. The CDR3 DNA follows: TGTGCCAGCAGTTTCTCAGGGGCTGTTGAGACCCAGTACTTC.